One sample yielded the 3 T cell receptor beta chains listed below, sequenced in a study of cytomegalovirus exposure and HLA in healthy donors. Profiling relied on immunoSEQ multiplex PCR, and the TCRdb table lists in-frame clones only, not all of them. The table has under 200,000 clones, about 89% seen once; the top ten hold about 2.9%. The material sequenced was PBMCs. The receptors derive from a woman aged 18 to 35 in good health and CMV-seropositive.

V gene TRBV7-9 combines with J gene TRBJ2-5, with unresolved D. Trimming removed 4 bases from V and 5 bases from J, with 14 bases in between. CDR1 is SEHNR, CDR2 FQNEAQ, per germline (reference sequence). This CDR3 is built from 14 residues. The CDR3 loop reads CASSWADGWETQYF. Here the CDR3 DNA reads TGTGCCAGCAGCTGGGCCGATGGATGGGAGACCCAGTACTTC.

The rearrangement joins TRBV18 to TRBJ2-7; TRBD1 might be the D (6 bases). The CDR3 has 16 amino acids. The V gene's germline CDR1 is KGHSH and CDR2 LQKENI. V was trimmed by 6 bases and J by 0 bases, leaving 18 bases between them. The DNA for the CDR3 is TGTGCCAGCTCGCCAACAGGGAGAGGGGACTCCTACGAGCAGTACTTC. Protein product: CASSPTGRGDSYEQYF.

The chain carries TRBV6-6 and TRBJ2-1, with 9 bases fitting TRBD2. The CDR3 runs 16 residues. Germline CDR1 is MNHNY and CDR2 is SVGAGI (reference sequence). J gave up 6 bases and V 8 bases, and 14 bases lay outside the gene matches. CDR3 region: CASVNRASGNRNEQFF. CDR3 coding DNA: TGTGCCAGCGTCAACCGGGCTAGCGGGAACCGCAATGAGCAGTTCTTC.